This paragraph reports one TCR beta chain. The antigen is not known. These data belong to a study of T-cell memory formation after mild COVID-19. Overall study results and limits: Later expanders leaned toward CD4+, whereas clones contracting from day 15 to 85 were balanced CD4/CD8. The CD4+ clones that contracted clustered mainly within CM and EM, and the CD8+ clones concentrated in EMRA.

The V gene's germline CDR1 is LGHDT and CDR2 YNNKEL (reference sequence). V was shortened by 0 bases and J by 4 bases, with 9 bases between the two germline ends. The CDR3 covers 14 residues. After 5'RACE with constant-segment primers, TCR alpha and TCR beta cDNA libraries carrying sample barcodes and UMIs were obtained. TCRdb used MiXCR to reprocess the 5' RACE reads, holding one entry per CDR3 protein. This table has roughly 510,000 distinct CDR3 sequences, roughly 17% appearing once. This TCR was recovered from an adult woman who had mild COVID-19 (a few samples of this study predate the infection). Cell type and time point are not known. The V gene is TRBV3-1, the J gene TRBJ1-1, with a tentative D call TRBD1 (5 bases). The sample comprised PBMCs or a T cell subset sorted from them (not recorded which). Here the CDR3 reads CASSQDPTATEAFF. CDR3 sequence (DNA): TGTGCCAGCAGCCAAGATCCGACAGCCACTGAAGCTTTCTTT. Supplemented by reference TRBV3-1 and TRBJ1-1, the full variable domain reads DTAVSQTPKYLVTQMGNDKSIKCEQNLGHDTMYWYKQDSKKFLKIMFSYNNKELIINETVPNRFSPKSPDKAHLNLHINSLELGDSAVYFCASSQDPTATEAFFGQGTRLTVV.